Presented here are 10 T cell receptor beta chains from one specimen sequenced in a study of EBV T-cell therapy then PD-1 blockade in nasopharyngeal carcinoma. Their antigen targets remain unknown. The treatment was: AdE1-LMPpoly-expanded autologous EBV-specific T-cell therapy followed by anti-PD-1 nivolumab. The method was immunoSEQ multiplex PCR; TCRdb's version includes in-frame clones alone and lacks a portion of them. The profile shows tens of thousands of clones, about four fifths of them singletons. This specimen was CD8+ T cells from blood, taken at day -245 from a patient whose treatment included autologous EBV-specific T cells and nivolumab. The receptors come from a middle-aged man with nasopharyngeal carcinoma.

The rearrangement uses TRBV29-1 and TRBJ2-3, with D possibly TRBD1 on 6 matching bases. Germline lookup yields CDR1 SQVTM and CDR2 ANQGSEA. The CDR3 is 13 residues long. Trimming left V 6 bases short and J 4 bases short, with 14 bases between. CDR3 protein: CSVSTGISDTQYF. CDR3 DNA sequence: TGCAGCGTGTCCACAGGGATTTCAGATACGCAGTATTTT.

The chain employs TRBV25-1 and TRBJ2-2, with D perhaps assigned TRBD1 or TRBD2 (6 bases each). Trimming stripped 3 bases from V and 3 bases from J, with 8 bases between. CDR1 MGHDK and CDR2 SYGVNS come from the germline V gene. This CDR3 has 14 amino acids. Written as DNA, the CDR3 is TGTGCCAGCAGTGATAGGGGGGACACCGGGGAGCTGTTTTTT. As protein: CASSDRGDTGELFF.

The chain recombines TRBV6-2 or TRBV6-3 with TRBJ2-7; D call uncertain. Germline-derived CDR1 and CDR2 are MNHEY and SVGEGT. The V end lost 0 bases, the J end lost 0 bases, and 12 bases lay between the germline ends. The CDR3 extends over 16 amino acids. This CDR3 is CASSYSFTVSSYEQYF. CDR3 nucleotide sequence: TGTGCCAGCAGTTACTCGTTTACCGTCAGCTCCTACGAGCAGTACTTC.

The chain joins TRBV7-9 to TRBJ1-4; the D is unclear. V dropped 4 bases and J dropped 0 bases, with 6 bases sitting between them. The CDR3 sequence is 14 residues long. Germline V gene lookup returns CDR1 SEHNR and CDR2 FQNEAQ (reference sequence). In DNA form, the CDR3 reads TGTGCCAGCAGCTCCAGGACAACTAATGAAAAACTGTTTTTT. It yields the protein CASSSRTTNEKLFF.

This clone was counted only a few times. CDR3 sequence (DNA): TGTGCCAGCCAATGGACAGGGGGGAAGACTAATGAAAAACTGTTTTTT. This encodes CASQWTGGKTNEKLFF. This rearrangement joins TRBV2 to TRBJ1-4; 10 nucleotides agree with TRBD1. Germline CDR1 is SNHLY and CDR2 is FYNNEI. V shed 8 bases, J shed 2 bases, and the junction held 8 bases outside the gene matches. The CDR3 totals 16 residues.

This clone was counted only a few times. This CDR3 reads CASSEEAGGYNEQFF. The CDR3 nucleotides are TGTGCCAGCAGTGAAGAAGCGGGGGGGTACAATGAGCAGTTCTTC. The chain combines TRBV6-1 with TRBJ2-1; 10 positions match TRBD2. Germline V gives CDR1 MNHNS, CDR2 SASEGT. The trim removed 1 base at V and 4 bases at J, leaving 1 base unmatched. The CDR3 has 15 amino acids.

This chain uses TRBV19 with TRBJ2-5; 13 bases line up with TRBD2. Trimming took 7 bases from V and 0 from J; bases not matched to a gene: 11. CDR3 length equals 18 residues. From germline, CDR1 is LNHDA and CDR2 SQIVND (reference sequence). Here the CDR3 reads CASNYRTSGGRYQETQYF. DNA for the CDR3: TGTGCCAGTAACTACAGGACTAGCGGGGGCCGCTACCAAGAGACCCAGTACTTC.

This rearrangement joins TRBV10-3 to TRBJ1-6; D is ambiguous. V was trimmed by 2 bases and J by 8 bases, leaving 10 bases between them. The germline gives CDR1 ENHRY, CDR2 SYGVKD. The CDR3 has 14 residues. The CDR3 DNA follows: TGTGCCATCAGTGAGGAGACGCCGGATTCACCCCTCCACTTT. As protein: CAISEETPDSPLHF.

The rearrangement uses TRBV3-1 (or the pseudogene TRBV3-2) and TRBJ1-6, with D hard to call. CDR1 is LGHDT, CDR2 YNNKEL, per germline (reference sequence). The CDR3 is 16 amino acids. V was trimmed by 1 base and J by 3 bases, leaving 10 bases between them. The DNA for the CDR3 is TGTGCCAGCAGCCAAGTTGGTTACATCTATAATTCACCCCTCCACTTT. Its translation: CASSQVGYIYNSPLHF.

The V call is TRBV6-2 or TRBV6-3, the J call TRBJ2-7; D uncertain. The V end was cut by 7 bases, the J end by 0 bases, with 19 bases between. Germline V CDR1 and CDR2: MNHEY, SVGEGT. The CDR3 length is 16 residues. CDR3 loop: CASTPVEWTDSYEQYF. CDR3 bases: TGTGCCAGCACCCCTGTGGAATGGACGGACTCCTACGAGCAGTACTTC.